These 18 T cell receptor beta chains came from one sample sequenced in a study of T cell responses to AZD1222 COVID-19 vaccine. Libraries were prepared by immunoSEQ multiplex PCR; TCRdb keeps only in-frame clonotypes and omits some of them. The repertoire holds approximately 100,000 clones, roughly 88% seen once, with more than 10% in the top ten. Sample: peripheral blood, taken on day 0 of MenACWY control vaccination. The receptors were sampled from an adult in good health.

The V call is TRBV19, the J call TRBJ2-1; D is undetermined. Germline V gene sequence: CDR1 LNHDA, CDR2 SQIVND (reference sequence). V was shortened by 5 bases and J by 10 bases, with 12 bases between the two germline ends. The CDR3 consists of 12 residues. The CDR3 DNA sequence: TGTGCCAGTAGTTTCCAATTACAGGAGCAGTTCTTC. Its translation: CASSFQLQEQFF.

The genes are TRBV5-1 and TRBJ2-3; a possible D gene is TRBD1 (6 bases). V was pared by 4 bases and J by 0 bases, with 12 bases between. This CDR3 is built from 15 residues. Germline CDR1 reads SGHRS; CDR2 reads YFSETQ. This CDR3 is CASSVTGPSTDTQYF. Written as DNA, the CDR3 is TGCGCCAGCAGCGTCACAGGGCCTAGCACAGATACGCAGTATTTT.

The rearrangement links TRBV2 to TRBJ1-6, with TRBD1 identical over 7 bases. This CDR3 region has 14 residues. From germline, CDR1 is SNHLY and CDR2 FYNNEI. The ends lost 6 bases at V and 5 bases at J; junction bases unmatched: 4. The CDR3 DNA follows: TGTGCCAGCAGACGGGACAGCGATAATTCACCCCTCCACTTT. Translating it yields CASRRDSDNSPLHF.

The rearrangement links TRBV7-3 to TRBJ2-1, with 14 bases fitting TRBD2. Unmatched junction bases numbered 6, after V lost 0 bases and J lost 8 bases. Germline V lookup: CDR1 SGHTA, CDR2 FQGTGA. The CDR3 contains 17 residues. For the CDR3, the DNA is TGTGCCAGCAGCTTAACGCTCGGGACTAGCGGGAGTGATGAGCAGTTCTTC. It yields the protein CASSLTLGTSGSDEQFF.

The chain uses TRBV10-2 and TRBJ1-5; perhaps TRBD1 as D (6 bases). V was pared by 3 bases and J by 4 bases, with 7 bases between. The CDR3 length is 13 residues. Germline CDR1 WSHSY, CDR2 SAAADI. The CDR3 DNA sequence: TGCGCCAGCAGTGAAACAGGGAATCAGCCCCAGCATTTT. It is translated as CASSETGNQPQHF.

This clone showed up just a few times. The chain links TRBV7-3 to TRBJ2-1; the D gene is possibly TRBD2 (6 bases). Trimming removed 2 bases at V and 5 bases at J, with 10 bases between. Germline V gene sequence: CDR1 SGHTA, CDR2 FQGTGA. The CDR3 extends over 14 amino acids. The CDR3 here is CASSLAGMNNEQFF. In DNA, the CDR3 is TGTGCCAGCAGCTTAGCGGGGATGAACAATGAGCAGTTCTTC.

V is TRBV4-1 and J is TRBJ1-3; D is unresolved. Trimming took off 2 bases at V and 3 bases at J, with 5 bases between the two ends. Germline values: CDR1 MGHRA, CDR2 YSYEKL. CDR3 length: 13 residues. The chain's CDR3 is CASSQTIGNTIYF. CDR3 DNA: TGCGCCAGCAGCCAAACAATTGGAAACACCATATATTTT.

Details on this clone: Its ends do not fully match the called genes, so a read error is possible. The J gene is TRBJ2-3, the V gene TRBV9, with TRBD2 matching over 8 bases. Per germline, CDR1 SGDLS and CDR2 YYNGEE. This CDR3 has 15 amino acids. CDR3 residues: CASGVGLGSADTQYF. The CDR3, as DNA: TGTGCCAGCGGCGTGGGACTAGGCAGTGCAGATACGCAGTATTTT.

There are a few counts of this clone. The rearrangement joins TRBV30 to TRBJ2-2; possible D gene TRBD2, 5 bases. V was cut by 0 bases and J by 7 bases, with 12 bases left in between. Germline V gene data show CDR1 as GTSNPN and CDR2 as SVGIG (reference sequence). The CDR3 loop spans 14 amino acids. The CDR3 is CAWSVWARGGELFF. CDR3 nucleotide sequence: TGTGCCTGGAGTGTCTGGGCCCGGGGCGGGGAGCTGTTTTTT.

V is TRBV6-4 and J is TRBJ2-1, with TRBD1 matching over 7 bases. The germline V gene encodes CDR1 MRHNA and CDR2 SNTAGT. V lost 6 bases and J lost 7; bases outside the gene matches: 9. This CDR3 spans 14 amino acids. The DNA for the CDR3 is TGTGCCAGCAGCCCCACAGGGGAGAAAAATGAGCAGTTCTTC. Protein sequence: CASSPTGEKNEQFF.

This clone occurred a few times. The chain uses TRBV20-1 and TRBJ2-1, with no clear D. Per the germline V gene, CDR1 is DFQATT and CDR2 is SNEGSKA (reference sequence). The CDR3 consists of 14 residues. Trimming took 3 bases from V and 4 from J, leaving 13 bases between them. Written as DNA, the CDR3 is TGCAGTGCTAGTTTGATCGGGCTTTACAATGAGCAGTTCTTC. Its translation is CSASLIGLYNEQFF.

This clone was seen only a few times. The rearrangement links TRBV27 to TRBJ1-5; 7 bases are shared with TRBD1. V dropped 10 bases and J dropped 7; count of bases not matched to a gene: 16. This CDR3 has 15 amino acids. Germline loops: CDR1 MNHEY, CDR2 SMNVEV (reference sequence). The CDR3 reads CATSRQGGDRQPQHF. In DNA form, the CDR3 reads TGTGCCACCTCTCGCCAGGGGGGCGACCGCCAGCCCCAGCATTTT.

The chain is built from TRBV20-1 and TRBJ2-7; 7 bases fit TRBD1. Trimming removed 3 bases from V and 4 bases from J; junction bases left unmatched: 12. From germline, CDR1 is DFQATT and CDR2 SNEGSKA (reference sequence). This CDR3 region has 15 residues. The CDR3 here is CSASDPRDSGYEQYF. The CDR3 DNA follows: TGCAGTGCTAGTGACCCGAGGGACAGCGGATACGAGCAGTACTTC.

The CDR3 reads CASSPPGGRGYGYTF. DNA for the CDR3: TGTGCCAGCTCACCACCGGGGGGGCGCGGCTATGGCTACACCTTC. The rearrangement uses TRBV18 and TRBJ1-2, with D perhaps TRBD1 (6 bases). V dropped 0 bases and J dropped 4 bases, with 12 bases sitting between them. CDR3 size: 15 residues. Germline CDR1 is KGHSH and CDR2 is LQKENI.

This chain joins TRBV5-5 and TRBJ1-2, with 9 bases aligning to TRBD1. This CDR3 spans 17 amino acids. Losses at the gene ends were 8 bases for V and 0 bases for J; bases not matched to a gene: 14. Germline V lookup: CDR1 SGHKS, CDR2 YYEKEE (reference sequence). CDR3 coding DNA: TGTGCCAGTGAAAATCCCGGGACAGGGCCTTCTAACTATGGCTACACCTTC. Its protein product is CASENPGTGPSNYGYTF.

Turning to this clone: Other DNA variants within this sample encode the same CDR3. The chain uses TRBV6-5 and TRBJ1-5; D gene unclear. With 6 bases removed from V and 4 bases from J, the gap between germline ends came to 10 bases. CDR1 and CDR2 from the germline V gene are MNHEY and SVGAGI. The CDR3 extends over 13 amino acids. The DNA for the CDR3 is TGTGCCAGCAGCCCGGGAGGGAATCAGCCCCAGCATTTT. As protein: CASSPGGNQPQHF.

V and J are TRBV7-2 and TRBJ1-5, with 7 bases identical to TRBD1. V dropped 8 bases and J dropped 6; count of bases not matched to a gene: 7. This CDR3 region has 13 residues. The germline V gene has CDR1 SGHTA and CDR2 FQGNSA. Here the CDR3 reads CASGYRGGQPQHF. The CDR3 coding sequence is TGTGCCAGCGGATACAGGGGTGGTCAGCCCCAGCATTTT.

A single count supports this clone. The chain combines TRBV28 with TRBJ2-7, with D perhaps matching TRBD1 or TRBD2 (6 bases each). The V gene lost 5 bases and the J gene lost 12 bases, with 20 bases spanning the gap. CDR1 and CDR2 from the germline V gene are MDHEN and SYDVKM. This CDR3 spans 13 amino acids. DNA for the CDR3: TGTGCCAGCAGTCTCTCGCGTACAGGGCGGGGGTACTTC. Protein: CASSLSRTGRGYF.